The 7 T cell receptor beta chains below were found in one sample sequenced in a study of T cells after posttransplantation cyclophosphamide. Method: immunoSEQ multiplex PCR; TCRdb's copy keeps in-frame clones and lacks some. The sample yields around 12,000 clones, without any singletons. Cyclophosphamide on days +3 and +4 followed busulfan-fludarabine conditioning and a marrow graft. Specimen: PBMCs, collected after allogeneic stem cell transplant with posttransplant cyclophosphamide. Source of these receptors: a female patient in her thirties or forties who received an allogeneic stem cell transplant from an unrelated donor, was CMV-positive, and had acute GVHD only. The graft donor may be the source of some T cells.

This clone was detected ten times or more. This chain uses TRBV27 with TRBJ2-1; TRBD2 aligns across 14 bases. The germline V gene has CDR1 MNHEY and CDR2 SMNVEV (reference sequence). The junction had 9 bases not matched to a gene; V was cut back by 6 bases and J by 8 bases. CDR3 size: 16 residues. As DNA, the CDR3 is TGTGCCAGCAGCCGCGGACTAGCGGGAGGAGAAGATGAGCAGTTCTTC. It is translated as CASSRGLAGGEDEQFF.

This clone showed up many times. The CDR3 is CASSPDRVSGLFF. The CDR3 DNA follows: TGTGCCAGCAGCCCGGACAGGGTATCTGGACTGTTTTTT. V is TRBV11-2 and J is TRBJ1-4; 8 nucleotides match TRBD1. The CDR3 is 13 residues long. From germline, CDR1 is SGHAT and CDR2 FQNNGV. The V gene end was trimmed by 5 bases and the J gene end by 13 bases; junction bases not matched to a gene: 9.

This clone was picked up many times. The chain links TRBV6-4 to TRBJ1-5, with D possibly being TRBD1 (6 bases). V shed 0 bases and J shed 7 bases, with 19 bases lying between them. The CDR3 extends over 17 amino acids. The germline gives CDR1 MRHNA, CDR2 SNTAGT. For the CDR3, the DNA is TGTGCCAGCAGTGACTCGAATGGGCAGGGGAAGGGGCAGCCCCAGCATTTT. This sequence encodes CASSDSNGQGKGQPQHF.

The table lists this clone with many counts. The CDR3 region is CASSLPGQGVVNTIYF. CDR3 in DNA: TGTGCCAGCAGCTTACCGGGACAGGGGGTCGTTAACACCATATATTTT. The rearrangement joins TRBV7-9 to TRBJ1-3; 11 positions agree with TRBD1. Trimming at V came to 2 bases and at J to 7 bases, leaving 7 bases not matched to a gene. Germline values: CDR1 SEHNR, CDR2 FQNEAQ (reference sequence). The CDR3 runs 16 residues. Supplemented by reference TRBV7-9 and TRBJ1-3, the full variable domain reads DTGVSQNPRHKITKRGQNVTFRCDPISEHNRLYWYRQTLGQGPEFLTYFQNEAQLEKSRLLSDRFSAERPKGSFSTLEIQRTEQGDSAMYLCASSLPGQGVVNTIYFGEGSWLTVV.

This clone was observed many times. The chain has TRBV4-2 and TRBJ1-1; no clear D. This CDR3 is 15 amino acids long. With 1 base removed from V and 3 bases from J, the gap between germline ends came to 12 bases. Germline V gene lookup returns CDR1 LGHNA and CDR2 YNFKEQ. The chain's CDR3 is CASSQGFEGDTEAFF. In DNA, the CDR3 is TGTGCCAGCAGCCAAGGTTTCGAGGGTGACACTGAAGCTTTCTTT.

V is TRBV28 and J is TRBJ1-4; maybe TRBD1 (5 bases). V was shortened by 3 bases and J by 2 bases, with 10 bases between the two germline ends. Germline CDR1 MDHEN, CDR2 SYDVKM. CDR3 size: 15 residues. Written as DNA, the CDR3 is TGTGCCAGCAGTTTCTCCGGGGGTACTAATGAAAAACTGTTTTTT. Its protein product is CASSFSGGTNEKLFF.

In this sample, this clone turned up many times. CDR3 DNA sequence: TGTGCCAGCAGCCCCTCGACAGGGGGCGCCTACAATGAGCAGTTCTTC. This translates into CASSPSTGGAYNEQFF. V gene TRBV13 combines with J gene TRBJ2-1, with 10 bases that match TRBD1. This CDR3 comprises 16 residues. Unmatched junction bases numbered 6, after V lost 5 bases and J lost 2 bases. Germline V gives CDR1 PRHDT, CDR2 FYEKMQ (reference sequence).